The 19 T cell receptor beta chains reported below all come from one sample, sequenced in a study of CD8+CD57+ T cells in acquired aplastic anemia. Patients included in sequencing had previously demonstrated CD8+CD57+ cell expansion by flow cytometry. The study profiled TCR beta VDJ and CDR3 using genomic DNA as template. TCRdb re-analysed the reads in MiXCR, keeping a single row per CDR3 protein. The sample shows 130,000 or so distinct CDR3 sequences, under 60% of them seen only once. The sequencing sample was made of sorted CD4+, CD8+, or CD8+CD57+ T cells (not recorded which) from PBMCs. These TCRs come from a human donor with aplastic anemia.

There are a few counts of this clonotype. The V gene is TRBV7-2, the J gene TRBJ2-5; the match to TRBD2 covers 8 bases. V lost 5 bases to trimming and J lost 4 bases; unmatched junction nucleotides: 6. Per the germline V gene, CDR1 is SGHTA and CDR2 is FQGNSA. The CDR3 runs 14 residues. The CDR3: CASSTGGAGETQYF. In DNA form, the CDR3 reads TGTGCCAGCAGCACCGGGGGGGCCGGAGAGACCCAGTACTTC.

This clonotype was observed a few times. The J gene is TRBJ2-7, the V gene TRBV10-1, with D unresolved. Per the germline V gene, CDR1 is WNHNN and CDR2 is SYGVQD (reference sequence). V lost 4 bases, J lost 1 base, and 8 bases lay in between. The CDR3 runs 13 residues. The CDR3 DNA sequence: TGCGCCAGCAGTGGTTACGGGTCCTACGAGCAGTACTTC. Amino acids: CASSGYGSYEQYF.

The CDR3 spells CSVEPSSSGELFF. In nucleotides, the CDR3 is TGCAGCGTTGAACCATCTAGTTCCGGGGAGCTGTTTTTT. The chain carries TRBV29-1 and TRBJ2-2; D gene ambiguous. In germline, CDR1 is SQVTM, CDR2 ANQGSEA. The ends were cut back, 2 bases at V and 6 bases at J, with 10 bases in the middle. The CDR3 extends over 13 amino acids.

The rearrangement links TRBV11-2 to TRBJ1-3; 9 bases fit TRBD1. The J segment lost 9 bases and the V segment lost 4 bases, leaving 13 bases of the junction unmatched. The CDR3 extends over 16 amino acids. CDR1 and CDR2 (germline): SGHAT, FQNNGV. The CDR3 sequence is CASSSQPGQGTGTIYF. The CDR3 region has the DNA TGTGCCAGCAGCTCACAGCCGGGACAGGGTACGGGCACCATATATTTT.

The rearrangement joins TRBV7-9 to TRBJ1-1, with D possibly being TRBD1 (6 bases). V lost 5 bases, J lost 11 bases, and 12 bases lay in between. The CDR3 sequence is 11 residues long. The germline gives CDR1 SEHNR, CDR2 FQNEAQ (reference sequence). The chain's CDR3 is CASSPGTLAFF. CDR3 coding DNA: TGTGCCAGCAGCCCCGGGACACTCGCTTTCTTT.

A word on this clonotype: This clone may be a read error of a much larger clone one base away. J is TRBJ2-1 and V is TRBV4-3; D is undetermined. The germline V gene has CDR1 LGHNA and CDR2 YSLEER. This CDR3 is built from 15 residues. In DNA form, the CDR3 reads TGCGCCAGCAGCCAAGATTGGCGAGGCCCCCATGAGCAGCTCTTC. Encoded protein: CASSQDWRGPHEQLF.

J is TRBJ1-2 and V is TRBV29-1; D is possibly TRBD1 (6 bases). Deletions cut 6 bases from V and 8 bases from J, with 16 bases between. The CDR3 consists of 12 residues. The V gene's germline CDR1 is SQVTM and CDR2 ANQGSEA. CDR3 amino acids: CSVQGPGGGYTF. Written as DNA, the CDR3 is TGCAGCGTCCAAGGGCCGGGGGGCGGCTACACCTTC.

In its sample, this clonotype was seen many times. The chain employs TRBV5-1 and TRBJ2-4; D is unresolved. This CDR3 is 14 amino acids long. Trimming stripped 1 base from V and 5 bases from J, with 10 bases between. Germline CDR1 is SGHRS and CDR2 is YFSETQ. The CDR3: CASSLLGLENIQYF. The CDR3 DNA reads TGCGCCAGCAGCTTGCTAGGGCTGGAAAACATTCAGTACTTC. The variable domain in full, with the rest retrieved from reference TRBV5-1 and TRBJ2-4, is KAGVTQTPRYLIKTRGQQVTLSCSPISGHRSVSWYQQTPGQGLQFLFEYFSETQRNKGNFPGRFSGRQFSNSRSEMNVSTLELGDSALYLCASSLLGLENIQYFGAGTRLSVL.

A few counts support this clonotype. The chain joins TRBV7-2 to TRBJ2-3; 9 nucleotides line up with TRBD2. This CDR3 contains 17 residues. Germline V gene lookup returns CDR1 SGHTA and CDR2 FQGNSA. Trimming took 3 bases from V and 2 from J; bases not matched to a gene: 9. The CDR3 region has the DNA TGTGCCAGCAGCTTGAGGATAGCGGGGGCATCCACAGATACGCAGTATTTT. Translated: CASSLRIAGASTDTQYF.

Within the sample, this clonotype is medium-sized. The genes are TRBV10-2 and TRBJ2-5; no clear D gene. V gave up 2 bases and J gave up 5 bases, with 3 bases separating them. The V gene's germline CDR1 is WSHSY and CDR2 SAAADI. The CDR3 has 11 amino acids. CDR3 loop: CASSEMETQYF. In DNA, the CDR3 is TGCGCCAGCAGTGAGATGGAGACCCAGTACTTC.

CDR3 bases: TGTGCCAGCAGCTTATCAGGGATGGCTGAAGCTTTCTTT. As protein: CASSLSGMAEAFF. The chain couples TRBV5-6 to TRBJ1-1; D might be TRBD1 (5 bases). This CDR3 region has 13 residues. CDR1 is SGHDT and CDR2 is YYEEEE in the germline V gene. Trimming pared 2 bases from V and 6 bases from J, leaving 11 bases between.

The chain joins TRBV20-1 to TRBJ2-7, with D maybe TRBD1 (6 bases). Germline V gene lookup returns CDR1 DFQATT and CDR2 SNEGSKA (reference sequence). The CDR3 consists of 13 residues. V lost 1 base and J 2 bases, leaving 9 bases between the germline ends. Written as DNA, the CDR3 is TGCAGTGCTAGAGCTACAGGGACCTACGAGCAGTACTTC. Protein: CSARATGTYEQYF.

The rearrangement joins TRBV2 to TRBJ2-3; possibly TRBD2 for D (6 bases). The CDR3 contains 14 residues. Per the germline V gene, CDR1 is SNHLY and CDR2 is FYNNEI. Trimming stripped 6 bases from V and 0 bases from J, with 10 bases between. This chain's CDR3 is CASSLASSTDTQYF. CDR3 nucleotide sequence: TGTGCCAGCAGCCTAGCGTCTAGCACAGATACGCAGTATTTT.

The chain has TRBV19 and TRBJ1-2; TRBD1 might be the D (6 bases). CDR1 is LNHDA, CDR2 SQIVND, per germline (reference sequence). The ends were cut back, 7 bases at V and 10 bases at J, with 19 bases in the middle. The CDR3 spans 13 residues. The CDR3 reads CASTPPRTDLYTF. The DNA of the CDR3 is TGTGCCAGTACCCCACCCAGGACAGACCTCTACACCTTC.

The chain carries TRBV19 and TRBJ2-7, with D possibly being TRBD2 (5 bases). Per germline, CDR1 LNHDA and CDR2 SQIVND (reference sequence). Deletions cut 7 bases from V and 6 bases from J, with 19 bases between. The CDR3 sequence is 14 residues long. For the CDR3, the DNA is TGTGCCAGTAAAGTAGACCGGACGGGATCCGAGCAGTACTTC. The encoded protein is CASKVDRTGSEQYF.

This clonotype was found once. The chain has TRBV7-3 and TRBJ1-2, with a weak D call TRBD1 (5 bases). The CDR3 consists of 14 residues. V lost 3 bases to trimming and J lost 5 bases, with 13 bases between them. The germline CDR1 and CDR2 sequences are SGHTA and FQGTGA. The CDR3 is CASSFDSRGYGYTF. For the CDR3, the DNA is TGTGCCAGCAGCTTTGACAGTCGAGGGTATGGCTACACCTTC.

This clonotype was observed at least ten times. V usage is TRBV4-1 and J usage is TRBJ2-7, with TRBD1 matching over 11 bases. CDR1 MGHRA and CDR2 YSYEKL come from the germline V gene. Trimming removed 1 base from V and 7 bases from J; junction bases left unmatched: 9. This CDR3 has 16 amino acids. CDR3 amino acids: CASSQGPGQGAREQYF. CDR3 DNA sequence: TGCGCCAGCAGCCAAGGCCCAGGACAGGGGGCGAGGGAGCAGTACTTC.

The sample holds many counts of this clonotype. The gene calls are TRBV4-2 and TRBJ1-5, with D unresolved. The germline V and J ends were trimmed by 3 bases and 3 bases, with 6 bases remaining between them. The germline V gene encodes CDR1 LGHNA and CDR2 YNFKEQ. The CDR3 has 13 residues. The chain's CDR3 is CASSQDNNQPQHF. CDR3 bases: TGTGCCAGCAGCCAGGATAACAATCAGCCCCAGCATTTT.

CDR3 amino acids: CASSLDSQTQYF. The CDR3 DNA sequence: TGTGCCAGCAGCTTAGACAGCCAAACCCAGTACTTC. This rearrangement joins TRBV7-9 to TRBJ2-5; no definite D call. V lost 1 base to trimming and J lost 8 bases, with 8 bases between them. The CDR3 has 12 amino acids. Germline V gene data show CDR1 as SEHNR and CDR2 as FQNEAQ (reference sequence).